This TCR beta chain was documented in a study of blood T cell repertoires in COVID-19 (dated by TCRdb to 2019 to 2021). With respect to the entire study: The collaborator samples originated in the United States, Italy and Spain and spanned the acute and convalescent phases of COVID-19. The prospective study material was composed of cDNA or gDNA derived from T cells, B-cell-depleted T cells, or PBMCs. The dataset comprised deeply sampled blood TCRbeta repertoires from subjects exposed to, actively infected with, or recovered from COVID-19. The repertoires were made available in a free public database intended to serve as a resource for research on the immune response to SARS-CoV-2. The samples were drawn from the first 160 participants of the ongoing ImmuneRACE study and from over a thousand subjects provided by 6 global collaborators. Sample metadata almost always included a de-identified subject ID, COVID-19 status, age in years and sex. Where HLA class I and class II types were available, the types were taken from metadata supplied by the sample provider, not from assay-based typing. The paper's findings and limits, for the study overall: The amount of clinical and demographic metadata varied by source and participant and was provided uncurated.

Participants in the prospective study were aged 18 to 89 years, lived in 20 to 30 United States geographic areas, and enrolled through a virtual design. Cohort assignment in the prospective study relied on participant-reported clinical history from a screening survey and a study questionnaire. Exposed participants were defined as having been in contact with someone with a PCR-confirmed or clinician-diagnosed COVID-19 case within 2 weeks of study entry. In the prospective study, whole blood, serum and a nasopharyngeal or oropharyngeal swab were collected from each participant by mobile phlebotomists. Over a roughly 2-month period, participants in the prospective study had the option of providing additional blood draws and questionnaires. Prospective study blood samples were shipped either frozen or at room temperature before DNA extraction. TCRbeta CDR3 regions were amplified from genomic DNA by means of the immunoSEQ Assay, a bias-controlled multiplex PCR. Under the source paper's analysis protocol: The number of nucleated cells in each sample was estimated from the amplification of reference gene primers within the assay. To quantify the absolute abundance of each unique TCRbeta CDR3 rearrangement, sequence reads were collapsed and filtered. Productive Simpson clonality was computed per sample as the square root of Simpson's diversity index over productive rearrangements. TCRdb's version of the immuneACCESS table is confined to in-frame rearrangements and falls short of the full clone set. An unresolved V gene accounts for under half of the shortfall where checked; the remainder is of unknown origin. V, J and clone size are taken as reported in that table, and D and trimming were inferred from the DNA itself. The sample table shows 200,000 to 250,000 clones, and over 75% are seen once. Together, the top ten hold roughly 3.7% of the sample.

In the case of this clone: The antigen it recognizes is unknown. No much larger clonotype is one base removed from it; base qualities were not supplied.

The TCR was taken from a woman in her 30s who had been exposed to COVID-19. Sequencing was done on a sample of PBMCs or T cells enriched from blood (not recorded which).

DNA sequence: TGTGCCAGCGGCGGACCAGGGGAAAGGGGCAATCAGCCCCAGCATTTT. It translates to CASGGPGERGNQPQHF. The chain uses TRBV28 and TRBJ1-5; possibly the D gene is TRBD1, per 6 matching bases. Deletion took 8 bases off V and 2 bases off J, with a span of 19 bases between the germline ends. Reading from cysteine to phenylalanine, the CDR3 counts 16 amino acids. The DNA shown is the 48-base CDR3, in frame from base 1. From the germline V gene, CDR1 is MDHEN and CDR2 is SYDVKM.